This T cell receptor (beta chain) stems from a study of cytomegalovirus exposure and HLA in healthy donors. About the research overall: The roughly 110 validation repertoires were produced on the same platform as the approximately 670 repertoires of the first cohort. This was reported in a later analysis. Overall study results and limits: Three of the chains that were CMV-associated were confirmed in vitro to be specific for CMV antigens.

Sequencing used immunoSEQ multiplex PCR; TCRdb keeps in-frame clones, though not all of them. The table records around 60,000 clones, about 94% of them present only once. Notes on this clone: As yet, its antigen is unknown.

Germline values: CDR1 MNHEY, CDR2 SMNVEV (reference sequence). The CDR3 is 16 amino acids. The trim removed 5 bases at V and 2 bases at J, leaving 9 bases unmatched. The TCR was taken from a man aged 18 to 29 in good health and CMV-seropositive. The chain is built from TRBV27 and TRBJ2-1; 7 bases map to TRBD1. The sequencing input was PBMCs. The CDR3 spells CASSQLGQSAYNEQFF. The CDR3 DNA sequence: TGTGCCAGCAGTCAATTGGGACAGTCGGCCTACAATGAGCAGTTCTTC.